This T cell receptor beta chain came from a study of monozygotic twins with inflammatory bowel disease. This CDR3 region has 18 residues. Each CDR3 protein gets one entry in TCRdb, which reprocessed the 5' RACE reads and gives no DNA. The sample has about 160,000 distinct CDR3 sequences. The material sequenced was blood. The TCR sequence derives from a human donor with ulcerative colitis or Crohn's disease, or a healthy co-twin of an affected twin (not recorded which). The chain couples TRBV12-3 or TRBV12-4 to TRBJ1-3; checking the TCRdb D call of TRBD1 is not possible without DNA. The CDR3 is CGSTPGQGGDFSGNTIYF.